The 3 T cell receptor beta chains presented below share a single source sample, sequenced in a study of Ad26.COV2.S vaccination and SARS-CoV-2 variants (dated by TCRdb to about 2021). The label giving this sample's time point can be read as: individuals recovered from natural SARS-CoV-2 infection. Libraries were constructed by the immunoSEQ multiplex PCR assay. Drawn from immuneACCESS, this table holds only the in-frame rearrangements with V and J called that TCRdb kept. Clones are partly lost; checked studies trace under half to an unresolved V gene and leave the rest unexplained. For this sample there are about 98,000 clones; around 80% appear just once. The top ten clones comprise roughly 17% of the sample. Sequences were derived from peripheral blood, sampled after recovery from COVID-19. The receptor source for this set is a human donor who had recovered from COVID-19.

The rearrangement uses TRBV6-1 and TRBJ1-5; D is undetermined. Trimming removed 0 bases from V and 4 bases from J, with 13 bases in between. This CDR3 is built from 16 residues. CDR1 is MNHNS and CDR2 is SASEGT in the germline V gene. The CDR3: CASSEAVGGANQPQHF. In DNA, the CDR3 is TGTGCCAGCAGTGAAGCGGTCGGCGGAGCAAATCAGCCCCAGCATTTT.

This rearrangement joins TRBV5-1 to TRBJ2-7; D is possibly TRBD1 (6 bases). The CDR3 is 15 amino acids. The germline CDR1 and CDR2 sequences are SGHRS and YFSETQ. The V and J ends lost 4 bases and 0 bases respectively, with 14 bases between them. Written as DNA, the CDR3 is TGCGCCAGCAGCGATGTCAAGACAGGCTCCTACGAGCAGTACTTC. It specifies CASSDVKTGSYEQYF.

The rearrangement links TRBV12-3 or TRBV12-4 to TRBJ2-7; 14 bases agree with TRBD2. The CDR3 runs 13 residues. The trim removed 6 bases at V and 6 bases at J, leaving 1 base unmatched. The CDR3 region has the DNA TGTGCCAGCAGAGGACTAGCGGGAGGCGAGCAGTACTTC. This codes for CASRGLAGGEQYF.